Presented here are 25 T cell receptor beta chains from one specimen sequenced in a study of cytomegalovirus exposure and HLA in healthy donors. Vbeta (60) and Jbeta (13) primers were used in the PCR. TCRdb's table, derived via immunoSEQ multiplex PCR, lists solely in-frame clones and lacks some. This sample has about 150,000 clones, with about 60% found just once. The sequenced material came from PBMCs. The receptors were gathered from a woman in her sixties in good health and CMV-seropositive.

The rearrangement links TRBV19 to TRBJ1-3; a possible D gene is TRBD1 (5 bases). Germline V gene sequence: CDR1 LNHDA, CDR2 SQIVND (reference sequence). Trimming removed 2 bases at V and 0 bases at J, with 11 bases between. This CDR3 region has 16 residues. In DNA, the CDR3 is TGTGCCAGTAGTATATGGCTAGACAGCTCTGGAAACACCATATATTTT. Its protein is CASSIWLDSSGNTIYF.

Concerning this clone itself: Additional DNA sequences in this sample encode the identical CDR3. J is TRBJ2-7 and V is TRBV6-5, with TRBD2 matching over 13 bases. The V gene end was trimmed by 0 bases and the J gene end by 5 bases; junction bases not matched to a gene: 1. This CDR3 has 15 residues. The germline V gene encodes CDR1 MNHEY and CDR2 SVGAGI. The CDR3 loop reads CASSYSGLAGDEQYF. CDR3 nucleotides: TGTGCCAGCAGTTACTCTGGACTAGCGGGAGACGAGCAGTACTTC.

This clone was detected only a few times. The chain has TRBV9 and TRBJ2-1; no firm D call. The CDR3 covers 15 residues. CDR1 and CDR2 from the germline V gene are SGDLS and YYNGEE. The V and J ends lost 2 bases and 0 bases respectively, with 9 bases between them. CDR3 protein: CASSVLQVSYNEQFF. Here the CDR3 DNA reads TGTGCCAGCAGCGTCCTTCAGGTCTCCTACAATGAGCAGTTCTTC.

The rearrangement joins TRBV19 to TRBJ2-2; TRBD2 agrees at 9 bases. There are 16 residues in the CDR3. The J segment lost 3 bases and the V segment lost 5 bases, leaving 7 bases of the junction unmatched. Germline V gene data show CDR1 as LNHDA and CDR2 as SQIVND (reference sequence). CDR3 protein: CASSSFSGSYTGELFF. CDR3 in DNA: TGTGCCAGTAGTTCTTTTAGCGGGAGCTACACCGGGGAGCTGTTTTTT.

The CDR3 is CASSQGLAGVQYF. The CDR3 DNA reads as TGTGCCAGCAGCCAAGGACTAGCGGGAGTACAGTACTTC. The rearrangement links TRBV14 to TRBJ2-7; 12 bases fit TRBD2. Germline CDR1 is SGHDN and CDR2 is FVKESK. With V trimmed by 1 base and J by 10 bases, 2 bases remained unmatched. This CDR3 is built from 13 residues.

The rearrangement joins TRBV30 to TRBJ2-5, with D perhaps TRBD1 (5 bases). V dropped 0 bases and J dropped 4 bases, with 15 bases sitting between them. Per germline, CDR1 GTSNPN and CDR2 SVGIG (reference sequence). This CDR3 is 15 amino acids long. The CDR3, as DNA: TGTGCCTGGAGTGTTCGTGGGGCGTGGGGAGAGACCCAGTACTTC. Protein product: CAWSVRGAWGETQYF.

The V call is TRBV28, the J call TRBJ2-7; the match to TRBD1 covers 9 bases. After removal of 7 bases from V and 4 bases from J, the junction contained 14 bases not matched to a gene. From germline, CDR1 is MDHEN and CDR2 SYDVKM. This CDR3 has 16 residues. CDR3 in amino acids: CASIGQGPSSGYEQYF. In DNA form, the CDR3 reads TGTGCCAGCATTGGACAGGGGCCGTCTTCGGGGTACGAGCAGTACTTC.

This chain links TRBV9 with TRBJ2-2; no definite D call. The V gene lost 8 bases and the J gene lost 6 bases, with 11 bases spanning the gap. The CDR3 totals 12 residues. Germline CDR1 SGDLS, CDR2 YYNGEE. The CDR3, as DNA: TGTGCCAGTCCCCAACGGTCCGGGGAGCTGTTTTTT. It is translated as CASPQRSGELFF.

The gene calls are TRBV10-3 and TRBJ1-1; a weak D match, TRBD1 (5 bases). Trimming pared 7 bases from V and 8 bases from J, leaving 11 bases between. Germline V gives CDR1 ENHRY, CDR2 SYGVKD. The CDR3 runs 11 residues. CDR3 bases: TGTGCCATCAAGGGGATAAAGGAAGCTTTCTTT. Encoded protein: CAIKGIKEAFF.

This chain connects TRBV5-4 to TRBJ2-5; D may be TRBD2 (6 bases). Gene TRBJ2-7 matches the end of the DNA better, so the J call may be wrong. The germline CDR1 and CDR2 sequences are SGHNT and YYREEE (reference sequence). This CDR3 has 13 residues. The CDR3, as DNA: TGTGCCAGCAGTTCCGGAGGGTCCTACGAGCAGTACTTC. Translating gives CASSSGGSYEQYF.

Only a few counts were recorded for this clone. V is TRBV12-5 and J is TRBJ2-2; 8 bases agree with TRBD1. The CDR3 runs to 20 residues. Trimming took 4 bases from V and 0 from J; bases not matched to a gene: 16. Germline values: CDR1 LGHNT, CDR2 FRNRAP. CDR3 DNA sequence: TGTGCTAGTGGTTCGACCTACGATCTCGACAGGGGCTCGAACACCGGGGAGCTGTTTTTT. Its protein product is CASGSTYDLDRGSNTGELFF.

V usage is TRBV5-3 and J usage is TRBJ2-5, with 15 bases matching TRBD2. TRBV5-3 is reported as an ORF; its role is uncertain. J lost 11 bases, V lost 2 bases, and 13 bases had no gene match. CDR3 length: 17 residues. The CDR3 region is CARSFQRTSGRVWEQYF. In DNA, the CDR3 is TGTGCCAGAAGCTTTCAACGGACTAGCGGGAGGGTTTGGGAGCAGTACTTC.

In this sample, this clone turned up a few times. The V call is TRBV28, the J call TRBJ2-7; perhaps TRBD2 as D (6 bases). V was shortened by 5 bases and J by 3 bases, with 11 bases between the two germline ends. The CDR3 totals 13 residues. Germline V gene lookup returns CDR1 MDHEN and CDR2 SYDVKM. The CDR3 nucleotides read TGTGCCAGCAGTCCAACTAGCCGCTACGAGCAGTACTTC. It specifies CASSPTSRYEQYF.

This clone was counted between two and nine times. This chain joins TRBV29-1 and TRBJ2-7, with D tentatively TRBD1 (5 bases). The CDR3 is 11 amino acids. From germline, CDR1 is SQVTM and CDR2 ANQGSEA. V was clipped by 4 bases and J by 5 bases, with 9 bases between them. CDR3: CSVGIGDEQYF. The CDR3 DNA is TGCAGCGTTGGAATAGGGGACGAGCAGTACTTC.

This chain uses TRBV7-8 with TRBJ2-3, with D tentatively TRBD2 (5 bases). Germline-derived CDR1 and CDR2 are SGHVS and FQNEAQ. Trimming left V 5 bases short and J 5 bases short, with 20 bases between. The length of the CDR3 is 16 residues. The CDR3 reads CASSPRGPKSGDTQYF. In DNA, the CDR3 is TGTGCCAGCAGCCCGCGCGGGCCTAAGTCTGGAGATACGCAGTATTTT.

The chain recombines TRBV30 with TRBJ2-3; no clear D gene. Per germline, CDR1 GTSNPN and CDR2 SVGIG (reference sequence). The V and J ends lost 2 bases and 2 bases respectively, with 8 bases between them. This CDR3 has 13 residues. In DNA form, the CDR3 reads TGTGCCTGGAGTTCAGGATTCACAGATACGCAGTATTTT. Amino acid sequence: CAWSSGFTDTQYF.

The chain is built from TRBV7-9 and TRBJ2-7; 7 nucleotides match TRBD2. CDR1 and CDR2 from the germline V gene are SEHNR and FQNEAQ (reference sequence). The CDR3 covers 14 residues. The J segment lost 0 bases and the V segment lost 11 bases, leaving 10 bases of the junction unmatched. The DNA for the CDR3 is TGTGCCGTCGGTACAGCGGGGCCCTCCTACGAGCAGTACTTC. This codes for CAVGTAGPSYEQYF.

This clone turned up a few times. This chain joins TRBV11-3 and TRBJ2-1; 8 bases are a match to TRBD2. V lost 5 bases and J lost 5; bases outside the gene matches: 8. Germline V gene data show CDR1 as SGHNT and CDR2 as YENEEA. The CDR3 runs to 15 residues. CDR3 residues: CASSPSGSPDNEQFF. DNA of the CDR3: TGTGCCAGCAGCCCGAGCGGGAGCCCTGACAATGAGCAGTTCTTC. Full variable domain (remainder filled in from reference TRBV11-3 and TRBJ2-1): EAGVVQSPRYKIIEKKQPVAFWCNPISGHNTLYWYLQNLGQGPELLIRYENEEAVDDSQLPKDRFSAERLKGVDSTLKIQPAELGDSAVYLCASSPSGSPDNEQFFGPGTRLTVL.

The rearrangement uses TRBV5-5 and TRBJ1-4, with 9 bases fitting TRBD1. J was trimmed by 3 bases and V by 4 bases; bases with no gene match: 4. The CDR3 has 15 amino acids. Germline CDR1 SGHKS, CDR2 YYEKEE (reference sequence). Written as DNA, the CDR3 is TGTGCCAGCAGCCAGGACAGGGGAGCTAATGAAAAACTGTTTTTT. Translated, it gives CASSQDRGANEKLFF.

V usage is TRBV27 and J usage is TRBJ1-2; D unresolved. The ends were cut back, 0 bases at V and 5 bases at J, with 13 bases in the middle. CDR3 size: 15 residues. Germline CDR1 reads MNHEY; CDR2 reads SMNVEV (reference sequence). The DNA for the CDR3 is TGTGCCAGCAGTTTATCCGGGTTTGGAGTTTATGGCTACACCTTC. As protein: CASSLSGFGVYGYTF.

The CDR3: CASSLTVSSYNEQFF. The CDR3 coding sequence is TGTGCCAGCAGCCTAACAGTTAGCTCCTACAATGAGCAGTTCTTC. The rearrangement uses TRBV7-9 and TRBJ2-1; no clear D. Germline V gene sequence: CDR1 SEHNR, CDR2 FQNEAQ (reference sequence). Trimming stripped 5 bases from V and 0 bases from J, with 11 bases between. The CDR3 is 15 amino acids.

This chain uses TRBV2 with TRBJ1-1, with D maybe TRBD1 (6 bases). This CDR3 is built from 13 residues. Germline assignment: CDR1 SNHLY and CDR2 FYNNEI. Trimming stripped 7 bases from V and 0 bases from J, with 9 bases between. CDR3 in amino acids: CASKTGLNTEAFF. In DNA form, the CDR3 reads TGTGCCAGCAAGACAGGCTTGAACACTGAAGCTTTCTTT.

This sequence joins TRBV29-1 and TRBJ2-1, with TRBD1 matching 9 bases. Germline CDR1 is SQVTM and CDR2 is ANQGSEA. V trimming: 5 bases; J trimming: 9 bases; junction bases outside the gene matches: 11. The CDR3 loop spans 14 amino acids. This CDR3 reads CSVFNDRGFGEQFF. As DNA, the CDR3 is TGCAGCGTTTTTAACGACAGGGGGTTTGGTGAGCAGTTCTTC.

The rearrangement uses TRBV7-9 and TRBJ2-2; the D is unclear. Germline V gene data show CDR1 as SEHNR and CDR2 as FQNEAQ (reference sequence). With 7 bases removed from V and 2 bases from J, the gap between germline ends came to 11 bases. The CDR3 spans 14 residues. The CDR3 sequence: CASTPRVNTGELFF. CDR3 DNA sequence: TGTGCCAGCACCCCGCGAGTAAACACCGGGGAGCTGTTTTTT.

The chain is built from TRBV15 and TRBJ2-6; 9 positions match TRBD2. CDR1 is LNHNV, CDR2 YYDKDF, per germline (reference sequence). This CDR3 region has 18 residues. J gave up 0 bases and V 3 bases, and 6 bases lay outside the gene matches. CDR3 coding DNA: TGTGCCACCAGCAGCCCCCAGCGGGAGGTCTCTGGGGCCAACGTCCTGACTTTC. Translating it yields CATSSPQREVSGANVLTF.